This T cell receptor beta chain is drawn from a study of CD8+CD57+ T cells in acquired aplastic anemia. Study-level background: Sorted CD4+ and CD8+ cells yielded roughly 3 ug of DNA on average. Study results and limitations: Significant differences in CD8+ Simpson's diversity were not observed between patients and controls.

Profiles of TCR beta VDJ and CDR3 were generated from a genomic DNA template. TCRdb reprocessed the reads with MiXCR, giving one entry per CDR3 protein. The table has approximately 58,000 distinct CDR3 sequences, roughly three fifths seen once; the top ten hold roughly 15%. V lost 5 bases to trimming and J lost 3 bases; unmatched junction nucleotides: 5. This CDR3 region has 15 residues. CDR1 ENHRY and CDR2 SYGVKD come from the germline V gene. Sequencing involved patients with CD8+CD57+ cell expansion previously shown by flow cytometry. Every one of the patients had aplastic anemia (severe, acquired). This clonotype appeared once. Antigen unknown.

The gene calls are TRBV10-3 and TRBJ2-7; 12 bases are shared with TRBD2. This TCR came from a human donor with aplastic anemia. The sample consisted of sorted CD4+, CD8+, or CD8+CD57+ T cells (not recorded which) from PBMCs. This chain's CDR3 is CAISRLAGAIYEQYF. The CDR3 coding sequence is TGTGCCATCAGTAGACTAGCGGGAGCAATCTACGAGCAGTACTTC.